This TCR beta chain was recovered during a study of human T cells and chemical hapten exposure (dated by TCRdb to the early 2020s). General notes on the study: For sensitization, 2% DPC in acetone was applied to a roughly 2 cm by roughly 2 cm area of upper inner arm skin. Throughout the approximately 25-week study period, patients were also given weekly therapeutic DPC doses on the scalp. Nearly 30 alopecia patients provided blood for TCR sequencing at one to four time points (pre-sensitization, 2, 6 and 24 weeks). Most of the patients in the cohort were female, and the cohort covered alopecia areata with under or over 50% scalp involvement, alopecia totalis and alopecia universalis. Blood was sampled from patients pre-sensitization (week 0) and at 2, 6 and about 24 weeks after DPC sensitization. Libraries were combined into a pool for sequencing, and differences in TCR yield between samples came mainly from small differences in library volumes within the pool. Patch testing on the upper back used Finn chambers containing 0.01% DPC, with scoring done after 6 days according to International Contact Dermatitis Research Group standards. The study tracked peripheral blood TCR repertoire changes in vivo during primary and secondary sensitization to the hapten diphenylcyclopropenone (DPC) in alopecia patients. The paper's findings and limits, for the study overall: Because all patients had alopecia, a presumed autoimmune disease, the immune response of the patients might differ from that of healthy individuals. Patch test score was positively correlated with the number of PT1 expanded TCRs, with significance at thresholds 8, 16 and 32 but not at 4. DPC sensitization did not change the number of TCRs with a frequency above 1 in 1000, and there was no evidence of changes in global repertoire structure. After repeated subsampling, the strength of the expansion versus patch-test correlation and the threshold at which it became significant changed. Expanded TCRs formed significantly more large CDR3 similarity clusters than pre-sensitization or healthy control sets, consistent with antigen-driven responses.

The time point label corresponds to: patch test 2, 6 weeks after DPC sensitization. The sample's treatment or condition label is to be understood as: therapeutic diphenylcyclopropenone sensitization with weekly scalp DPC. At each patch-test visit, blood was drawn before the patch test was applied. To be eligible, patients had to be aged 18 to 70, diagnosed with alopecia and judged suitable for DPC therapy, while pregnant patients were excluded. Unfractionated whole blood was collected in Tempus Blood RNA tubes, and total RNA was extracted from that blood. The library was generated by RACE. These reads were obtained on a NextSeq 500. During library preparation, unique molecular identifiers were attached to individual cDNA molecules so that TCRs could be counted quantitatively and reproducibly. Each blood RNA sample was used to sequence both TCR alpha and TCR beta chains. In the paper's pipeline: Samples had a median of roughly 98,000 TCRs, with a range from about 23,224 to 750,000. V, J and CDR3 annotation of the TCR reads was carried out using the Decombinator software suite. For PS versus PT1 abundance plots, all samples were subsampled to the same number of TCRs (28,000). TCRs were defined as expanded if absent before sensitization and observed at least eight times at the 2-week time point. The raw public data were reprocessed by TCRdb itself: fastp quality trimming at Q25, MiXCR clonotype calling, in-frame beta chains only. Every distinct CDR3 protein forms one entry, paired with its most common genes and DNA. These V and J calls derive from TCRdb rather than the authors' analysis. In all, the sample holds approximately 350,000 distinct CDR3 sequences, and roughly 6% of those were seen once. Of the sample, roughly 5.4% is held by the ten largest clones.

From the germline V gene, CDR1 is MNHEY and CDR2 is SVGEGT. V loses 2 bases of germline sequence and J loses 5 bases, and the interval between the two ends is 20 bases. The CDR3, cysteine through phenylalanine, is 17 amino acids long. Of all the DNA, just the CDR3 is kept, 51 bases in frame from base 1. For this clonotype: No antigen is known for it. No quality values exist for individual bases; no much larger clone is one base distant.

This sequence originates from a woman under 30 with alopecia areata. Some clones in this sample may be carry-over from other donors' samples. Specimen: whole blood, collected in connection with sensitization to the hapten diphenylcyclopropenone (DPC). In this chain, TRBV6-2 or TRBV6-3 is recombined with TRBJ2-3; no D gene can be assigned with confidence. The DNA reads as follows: TGTGCCAGCAGTTACCCCCCTGAAGTTAGGAGTAGAGATACGCAGTATTTT. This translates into CASSYPPEVRSRDTQYF.